Presented here are 11 T cell receptor beta chains from one specimen sequenced in a study of blood T cell repertoires in COVID-19. The data were produced by immunoSEQ multiplex PCR, yet TCRdb's version contains in-frame clones alone and is incomplete. The sample yields a few hundred thousand clones, about 90% seen once. Sample: PBMCs or T cells enriched from blood (not recorded which). These receptor sequences come from a woman younger than 45 who had recovered from COVID-19.

This rearrangement joins TRBV13 to TRBJ2-2; 10 positions match TRBD2. CDR1 PRHDT and CDR2 FYEKMQ come from the germline V gene (reference sequence). With V trimmed by 3 bases and J by 4 bases, 2 bases remained unmatched. The CDR3 length is 15 residues. The CDR3 protein is CASSLGTSVTGELFF. DNA of the CDR3: TGTGCCAGCAGCTTGGGGACTAGCGTCACCGGGGAGCTGTTTTTT.

This clone came up a few times. The rearrangement links TRBV5-8 to TRBJ2-2; D is uncertain. The germline V gene has CDR1 SGHTS and CDR2 YDEGEE. This CDR3 has 16 residues. Trimming removed 3 bases from V and 0 bases from J, with 12 bases in between. The CDR3 protein is CASSSPQYTNTGELFF. In DNA, the CDR3 is TGTGCCAGCAGCTCCCCCCAATACACGAACACCGGGGAGCTGTTTTTT.

The genes are TRBV20-1 and TRBJ1-6, with D possibly being TRBD1 (5 bases). Between the trimmed V and J ends, which lost 3 bases and 10 bases, there was a span of 13 bases. The germline V gene encodes CDR1 DFQATT and CDR2 SNEGSKA (reference sequence). The CDR3 spans 13 residues. CDR3: CSASSQGRSPLHF. The CDR3 region has the DNA TGCAGTGCTAGTTCGCAGGGAAGGTCACCCCTCCACTTT.

The chain has TRBV5-1 and TRBJ1-1, with D possibly TRBD1 on 5 matching bases. V was pared by 3 bases and J by 0 bases, with 15 bases between. The CDR3 is made up of 16 amino acids. Germline V gene sequence: CDR1 SGHRS, CDR2 YFSETQ. The CDR3 coding sequence is TGCGCCAGCAGCTCGTATTTTACAGGAATGAACACTGAAGCTTTCTTT. Residues: CASSSYFTGMNTEAFF.

This chain joins TRBV19 and TRBJ2-7; 9 bases fit TRBD1. This CDR3 region has 16 residues. V lost 10 bases, J lost 2 bases, and 15 bases stayed unmatched. Germline V gene sequence: CDR1 LNHDA, CDR2 SQIVND (reference sequence). For the CDR3, the DNA is TGTGCCACCCGGGACCCCGGGACAGGGATTACCTACGAGCAGTACTTC. This translates into CATRDPGTGITYEQYF.

The chain employs TRBV24-1 and TRBJ1-1, with 7 positions matching TRBD1. CDR1 and CDR2 from the germline V gene are KGHDR and SFDVKD. V was clipped by 4 bases and J by 3 bases; unmatched bases: 7. The CDR3 length is 15 residues. The CDR3 region has the DNA TGTGCCACCAGTGAGCCCCAGGGGGGCGACACTGAAGCTTTCTTT. This sequence encodes CATSEPQGGDTEAFF.

This clone was detected only a few times. This chain links TRBV10-1 with TRBJ1-5, with 7 nucleotides matching TRBD1. The junction had 7 bases not matched to a gene; V was cut back by 7 bases and J by 1 base. The germline V gene encodes CDR1 WNHNN and CDR2 SYGVQD (reference sequence). CDR3 length equals 15 residues. The CDR3 reads CASMRGTESNQPQHF. Written as DNA, the CDR3 is TGCGCCAGCATGAGGGGGACAGAGAGCAATCAGCCCCAGCATTTT.

The chain combines TRBV4-2 with TRBJ1-4, with unresolved D. The V gene lost 4 bases and the J gene lost 7 bases, with 7 bases spanning the gap. Per the germline V gene, CDR1 is LGHNA and CDR2 is YNFKEQ. CDR3 length: 12 amino acids. CDR3 coding DNA: TGTGCCAGCAGCCCCCCATTTGAAAAACTGTTTTTT. Protein product: CASSPPFEKLFF.

The chain joins TRBV9 to TRBJ2-3, with 7 bases that match TRBD1. The ends lost 4 bases at V and 2 bases at J; junction bases unmatched: 10. CDR1 is SGDLS, CDR2 YYNGEE, per germline. The CDR3 totals 16 residues. This chain's CDR3 is CASSRLWGQNTDTQYF. In DNA, the CDR3 is TGTGCCAGCAGCAGACTTTGGGGACAGAACACAGATACGCAGTATTTT.

The genes are TRBV16 and TRBJ1-2, with a possible D match to TRBD1 (5 bases). Germline values: CDR1 KGHSY, CDR2 FQNENV. The CDR3 covers 15 residues. The V end was cut by 4 bases, the J end by 4 bases, with 16 bases between. CDR3 coding DNA: TGTGCCAGCAGCCTCTCCGGGAGCGGGGGCTATGGCTACACCTTC. Residues: CASSLSGSGGYGYTF.

This clone was seen just once. The chain combines TRBV28 with TRBJ1-4; D unclear. The CDR3 is 15 amino acids. The ends were cut back, 8 bases at V and 0 bases at J, with 13 bases in the middle. Germline V gene data show CDR1 as MDHEN and CDR2 as SYDVKM. CDR3 sequence reads: CASYPAQATNEKLFF. The CDR3 nucleotides read TGTGCCAGCTACCCCGCCCAGGCAACTAATGAAAAACTGTTTTTT.